What follows are 27 T cell receptor beta chains derived from one specimen sequenced in a study of shared clonotypes between healthy human individuals. Generated by immunoSEQ multiplex PCR, the TCRdb table keeps only in-frame clones and is missing some. The repertoire holds about 2.3 million clones, with 85% to 95% as singletons. Sequenced input: naive CD4+ T cells from PBMCs. Documented subset: CD45RA+ positively selected. The receptors originated from a man between 18 and 29 years old in good health. Some clones in this sample may be carry-over from other donors' samples.

This rearrangement joins TRBV6-5 to TRBJ2-5, with 11 bases matching TRBD2. The CDR3 runs 16 residues. Germline CDR1 and CDR2: MNHEY and SVGAGI. J lost 5 bases, V lost 0 bases, and 5 bases had no gene match. This CDR3 is CASSYSSSSGRETQYF. CDR3 DNA: TGTGCCAGCAGTTACTCGTCGTCTAGCGGGAGGGAGACCCAGTACTTC.

The chain joins TRBV5-6 to TRBJ1-4; D is possibly TRBD1 (6 bases). This CDR3 has 14 residues. V was clipped by 2 bases and J by 7 bases, with 12 bases between them. CDR1 and CDR2 from the germline V gene are SGHDT and YYEEEE. The CDR3 sequence is CASSFYRVSEKLFF. CDR3 nucleotides: TGTGCCAGCAGCTTCTACAGGGTATCTGAAAAACTGTTTTTT. The full variable domain, its missing parts supplied by reference TRBV5-6 and TRBJ1-4, is DAGVTQSPTHLIKTRGQQVTLRCSPKSGHDTVSWYQQALGQGPQFIFQYYEEEERQRGNFPDRFSGHQFPNYSSELNVNALLLGDSALYLCASSFYRVSEKLFFGSGTQLSVL.

V usage is TRBV6-6 and J usage is TRBJ2-1, with a tentative D call TRBD2 (5 bases). V lost 6 bases, J lost 2 bases, and 17 bases lay in between. The CDR3 is 16 amino acids. Germline CDR1 and CDR2: MNHNY and SVGAGI (reference sequence). The CDR3 DNA reads as TGTGCCAGCAGCCGCCTGAGGGAGCCGACCTACAATGAGCAGTTCTTC. The encoded protein is CASSRLREPTYNEQFF.

The chain links TRBV6-1 to TRBJ1-2, with 9 nucleotides matching TRBD1. Trimming removed 1 base from V and 4 bases from J; junction bases left unmatched: 4. The CDR3 runs to 15 residues. Germline loops: CDR1 MNHNS, CDR2 SASEGT. This CDR3 is CASSEVMTGGYGYTF. Here the CDR3 DNA reads TGTGCCAGCAGTGAAGTTATGACAGGGGGCTATGGCTACACCTTC.

This clone showed up just once. The V call is TRBV5-5, the J call TRBJ2-1, with D unresolved. CDR1 SGHKS and CDR2 YYEKEE come from the germline V gene (reference sequence). Trimming cost V 1 base and J 5 bases, with 13 bases left between them. This CDR3 contains 15 residues. The CDR3 loop reads CASSLSPIYNNEQFF. CDR3 sequence (DNA): TGTGCCAGCAGCTTGTCCCCCATCTATAACAATGAGCAGTTCTTC.

CDR3 protein: CASGQTGRETQYF. The CDR3 nucleotides are TGTGCTAGTGGACAGACAGGACGGGAGACCCAGTACTTC. The V call is TRBV12-5, the J call TRBJ2-5; D possibly corresponds to TRBD1 (6 bases). Trimming left V 6 bases short and J 5 bases short, with 13 bases between. Germline CDR1 LGHNT, CDR2 FRNRAP. The CDR3 spans 13 residues.

This chain uses TRBV4-1 with TRBJ2-3; 8 nucleotides align to TRBD2. V gave up 4 bases and J gave up 0 bases; unmatched junction bases: 15. CDR3 length: 19 amino acids. Germline assignment: CDR1 MGHRA and CDR2 YSYEKL. CDR3 residues: CASSRIWGTSGSSTDTQYF. The CDR3 DNA sequence: TGCGCCAGCAGCCGAATTTGGGGCACTAGCGGCTCTAGCACAGATACGCAGTATTTT.

The chain couples TRBV7-9 to TRBJ1-2; D gene unclear. V was clipped by 0 bases and J by 2 bases, with 7 bases between them. The length of the CDR3 is 14 residues. Germline loops: CDR1 SEHNR, CDR2 FQNEAQ (reference sequence). CDR3 nucleotide sequence: TGTGCCAGCAGCTTAGCTAACGGGAACTATGGCTACACCTTC. This sequence encodes CASSLANGNYGYTF.

This clone appeared a single time. V is TRBV15 and J is TRBJ2-7; a possible D gene is TRBD1 (5 bases). Germline V gene sequence: CDR1 LNHNV, CDR2 YYDKDF (reference sequence). Between the trimmed V and J ends, which lost 0 bases and 6 bases, there was a span of 12 bases. The CDR3 is made up of 14 amino acids. The CDR3 protein is CATSRDRPGREQYF. Written as DNA, the CDR3 is TGTGCCACCAGCAGAGATCGCCCAGGGCGCGAGCAGTACTTC.

This chain connects TRBV9 to TRBJ2-3, with D possibly matching TRBD2 (6 bases). The CDR3 is 16 amino acids. Trimming removed 0 bases from V and 6 bases from J, with 17 bases in between. From germline, CDR1 is SGDLS and CDR2 YYNGEE. The CDR3 loop reads CASSVAPGTLRDTQYF. The DNA for the CDR3 is TGTGCCAGCAGCGTAGCTCCCGGGACTCTACGGGATACGCAGTATTTT.

V gene TRBV2 combines with J gene TRBJ1-5; 8 positions match TRBD1. The CDR3 extends over 17 amino acids. The V gene end was trimmed by 7 bases and the J gene end by 0 bases; junction bases not matched to a gene: 11. CDR1 and CDR2 from the germline V gene are SNHLY and FYNNEI. CDR3 residues: CASTDTGGWYSNQPQHF. The CDR3, as DNA: TGTGCCAGCACCGATACAGGGGGATGGTATAGCAATCAGCCCCAGCATTTT.

V and J are TRBV5-4 and TRBJ2-5; 13 bases line up with TRBD2. Germline CDR1 SGHNT, CDR2 YYREEE (reference sequence). The CDR3 spans 17 residues. J gave up 5 bases and V 5 bases, and 12 bases lay outside the gene matches. Here the CDR3 reads CASSLTSGRRFAETQYF. The DNA for the CDR3 is TGTGCCAGCAGTTTGACTAGCGGGAGGAGGTTTGCCGAGACCCAGTACTTC.

The chain carries TRBV9 and TRBJ2-4; D perhaps matches TRBD2 (6 bases). Per germline, CDR1 SGDLS and CDR2 YYNGEE. This CDR3 contains 18 residues. The V and J ends lost 2 bases and 0 bases respectively, with 18 bases between them. The CDR3 here is CASSVGSGRDLAKNIQYF. The CDR3 DNA sequence: TGTGCCAGCAGCGTCGGTAGCGGCAGAGACCTAGCCAAAAACATTCAGTACTTC.

The chain uses TRBV19 and TRBJ1-2; the D is unclear. The V gene lost 7 bases and the J gene lost 2 bases, with 17 bases spanning the gap. The CDR3 is made up of 15 amino acids. Germline lookup yields CDR1 LNHDA and CDR2 SQIVND (reference sequence). The CDR3 is CASKQEGPLNYGYTF. The CDR3 nucleotides are TGTGCCAGTAAGCAGGAGGGTCCCTTGAACTATGGCTACACCTTC. The whole variable domain, filled in from reference TRBV19 and TRBJ1-2, reads DGGITQSPKYLFRKEGQNVTLSCEQNLNHDAMYWYRQDPGQGLRLIYYSQIVNDFQKGDIAEGYSVSREKKESFPLTVTSAQKNPTAFYLCASKQEGPLNYGYTFGSGTRLTVV.

The sample holds one count of this clone. V usage is TRBV5-4 and J usage is TRBJ1-2, with 9 positions matching TRBD1. The trim removed 3 bases at V and 0 bases at J, leaving 9 bases unmatched. In germline, CDR1 is SGHNT, CDR2 YYREEE (reference sequence). The CDR3 spans 17 residues. The CDR3 DNA follows: TGTGCCAGCAGCTCCCGGACAGGGGACACAACTAACTATGGCTACACCTTC. It encodes CASSSRTGDTTNYGYTF.

As for this clone: The sample has other DNA sequences that encode this CDR3 too. The chain combines TRBV27 with TRBJ1-1; D may be TRBD1 (5 bases). The CDR3 contains 14 residues. Germline CDR1 is MNHEY and CDR2 is SMNVEV (reference sequence). Trimming took off 4 bases at V and 0 bases at J, with 9 bases between the two ends. The CDR3 reads CASSSPGLNTEAFF. The CDR3 DNA reads as TGTGCCAGCAGTTCACCAGGGTTGAACACTGAAGCTTTCTTT.

The chain uses TRBV7-2 and TRBJ2-7; perhaps TRBD2 as D (5 bases). V shed 5 bases and J shed 1 base, with 12 bases lying between them. CDR3 size: 14 residues. Germline V lookup: CDR1 SGHTA, CDR2 FQGNSA. The CDR3 is CASSDEGRSYEQYF. The CDR3 coding sequence is TGTGCCAGCAGCGATGAGGGCAGATCCTACGAGCAGTACTTC.

As concerns this clone: Other nucleotide sequences from this sample produce the same CDR3. The chain couples TRBV10-1 to TRBJ2-2; no definite D call. The V gene lost 2 bases and the J gene lost 4 bases, with 5 bases spanning the gap. The germline V gene encodes CDR1 WNHNN and CDR2 SYGVQD (reference sequence). The CDR3 totals 13 residues. The CDR3, as DNA: TGCGCCAGCAGTGAGGGAAGCACCGGGGAGCTGTTTTTT. Translating gives CASSEGSTGELFF.

About this clone itself: Different DNA sequences within this sample yield the same CDR3. This chain joins TRBV5-1 and TRBJ1-4, with TRBD1 identical over 10 bases. V was pared by 0 bases and J by 6 bases, with 2 bases of the junction left unmatched. This CDR3 has 15 residues. Per the germline V gene, CDR1 is SGHRS and CDR2 is YFSETQ. CDR3 protein: CASSLEGQGYEKLFF. DNA for the CDR3: TGCGCCAGCAGCTTGGAGGGACAGGGGTATGAAAAACTGTTTTTT.

The chain joins TRBV6-5 to TRBJ2-2; D remains unclear. Germline V lookup: CDR1 MNHEY, CDR2 SVGAGI. The CDR3 has 14 residues. Trimming stripped 7 bases from V and 6 bases from J, with 15 bases between. The CDR3 DNA reads TGTGCCAGCACTGAGAGGTCGGCCCCCGGGGAGCTGTTTTTT. Its translation is CASTERSAPGELFF.

V usage is TRBV1 and J usage is TRBJ2-3; TRBD2 is taken as the D call from the table, unchecked against the DNA. TRBV1 is a documented pseudogene. This CDR3 is 17 amino acids long. CDR3 residues: CTSSQTGLAGVADTQYF. The CDR3 nucleotides read TGCACCAGCAGCCAAACCGGACTAGCGGGAGTGGCAGATACGCAGTATTTT.

The chain joins TRBV23-1 to TRBJ2-2; 14 bases map to TRBD2. TRBV23-1 is sorted into the ORF group, with uncertain function. The CDR3 is 19 residues long. V was pared by 4 bases and J by 8 bases, with 15 bases of the junction left unmatched. The CDR3 protein is CASSPGGLAGEEATGELFF. The CDR3 DNA reads TGCGCCAGCAGTCCCGGGGGACTAGCGGGAGAGGAGGCAACAGGGGAGCTGTTTTTT.

The rearrangement uses TRBV15 and TRBJ2-3; 9 bases align to TRBD1. CDR1 is LNHNV and CDR2 is YYDKDF in the germline V gene (reference sequence). Trimming cost V 0 bases and J 4 bases; bases outside gene matches: 5. The CDR3 spans 16 residues. The CDR3 sequence: CATSRDGQGNADTQYF. As DNA, the CDR3 is TGTGCCACCAGCAGAGATGGACAGGGGAATGCAGATACGCAGTATTTT.

The chain joins TRBV2 to TRBJ1-3; 7 bases agree with TRBD1. Germline V gives CDR1 SNHLY, CDR2 FYNNEI. The trim removed 8 bases at V and 2 bases at J, leaving 6 bases unmatched. The CDR3 runs 14 residues. The CDR3 DNA follows: TGTGCCAGCGCCCGACAGGGCCCTGGAAACACCATATATTTT. Its translation is CASARQGPGNTIYF.

V and J are TRBV18 and TRBJ2-1; a weak D match, TRBD2 (5 bases). The germline gives CDR1 KGHSH, CDR2 LQKENI. CDR3 length equals 17 residues. Deletions cut 3 bases from V and 9 bases from J, with 24 bases between. The CDR3 DNA is TGTGCCAGCTCACCCCTTCTAAATCGCGGGCCCGGTGGTGAGCAGTTCTTC. Translated, it gives CASSPLLNRGPGGEQFF.

The chain recombines TRBV7-9 with TRBJ2-7; 10 bases are shared with TRBD2. The CDR3 totals 16 residues. The V segment lost 0 bases and the J segment 7 bases; nucleotides outside the gene matches: 9. Germline assignment: CDR1 SEHNR and CDR2 FQNEAQ (reference sequence). CDR3 DNA: TGTGCCAGCAGCTTAGCGTCCCTAGCGGGAGAAATAGAGCAGTACTTC. Protein product: CASSLASLAGEIEQYF.

This clone was recorded once. The CDR3 sequence: CASNRVGNTGELFF. CDR3 nucleotides: TGTGCCAGCAACAGGGTTGGGAACACCGGGGAGCTGTTTTTT. This chain links TRBV9 with TRBJ2-2, with D possibly TRBD1 on 6 matching bases. CDR3 length equals 14 residues. Germline V lookup: CDR1 SGDLS, CDR2 YYNGEE. The ends were cut back, 6 bases at V and 1 base at J, with 10 bases in the middle.